The rows below give T cell receptor beta chains drawn from one sample of a study of human T cells and chemical hapten exposure. A single record per CDR3 protein comes from TCRdb applying MiXCR to the RACE reads. The sample shows about 340,000 distinct CDR3 sequences, approximately 6.3% of them seen only once. The sample consisted of whole blood, taken in connection with sensitization to the hapten diphenylcyclopropenone (DPC). These receptor sequences come from a woman aged 18-29 years with alopecia areata. Some clones in this sample may be carry-over from other donors' samples. Both conserved end residues are trimmed from each CDR3. A D gene is named only where the DNA matches it firmly.

v_call	d_call	j_call	cdr3_aa
TRBV11-2	-	TRBJ2-1	ASSLAGPSNEQF
TRBV20-1	TRBD2	TRBJ2-5	SAPRTSGGAIETQY
TRBV9	TRBD1	TRBJ1-1	ASSVDGQGRTEAF
TRBV6-2/TRBV6-3	TRBD1	TRBJ1-1	ASSMQGGVTEAF
TRBV4-2	-	TRBJ2-3	ASSLSGDLSADTQY
TRBV7-2	-	TRBJ2-3	ASSLAGRASTDTQY
TRBV19	-	TRBJ1-5	ASSPAGHQPQH
TRBV12-3/TRBV12-4	-	TRBJ2-1	ASSFAGARRYNEQF
TRBV5-1	-	TRBJ1-5	ASSLTVDSNQPQH
TRBV13	-	TRBJ2-3	ASSFAGARENTQY
TRBV7-2	-	TRBJ2-5	ASSSRDLRTQY
TRBV4-3	TRBD2	TRBJ2-3	ASSLSLTSGGALRNTDTQY
TRBV7-9	-	TRBJ2-1	ASSFPGGRRSYNEQF
TRBV11-2	-	TRBJ2-2	ASSPGELF
TRBV9	-	TRBJ2-7	ASSASHSRVEQY
TRBV12-3/TRBV12-4	-	TRBJ1-5	ASSLGRARNQPQH
TRBV19	-	TRBJ1-4	ASGYEKLF
TRBV10-1	-	TRBJ1-1	ASRSRGKNTEAF
TRBV6-5	TRBD1	TRBJ1-2	ASKQPGQSGYT
TRBV3-1	TRBD1	TRBJ1-1	ASSLQGALNTEAF
TRBV20-1	TRBD2	TRBJ2-3	SARGLAGGPADTQY
TRBV29-1	TRBD2	TRBJ2-3	SLWTSGDTQY
TRBV6-2/TRBV6-3	-	TRBJ2-3	ASSYFRDSSNTQY
TRBV6-1	-	TRBJ1-5	ASSEGTENQPQH
TRBV6-6	TRBD2	TRBJ2-7	ASSPIGTSGTYEQY
TRBV6-4	-	TRBJ2-2	ASSDSTTAGELF
TRBV7-8	-	TRBJ2-3	ASSLVLRLEGDTQY
TRBV12-3/TRBV12-4	TRBD1	TRBJ1-1	ASSPQQGLEAF
TRBV29-1	TRBD1	TRBJ2-3	SAARDRATDTQY